These 26 T cell receptor beta chains were all obtained from the same sample, sequenced in a study of shared clonotypes between healthy human individuals. The method was immunoSEQ multiplex PCR; TCRdb's version includes in-frame clones alone and lacks a portion of them. The sample has 1,500,000 or so clones, roughly 97% seen once. The sequencing sample was made of naive CD4+ T cells sorted from blood. The subset here: CD45RA+ positively selected. These receptors originate from a young man in good health.

The rearrangement joins TRBV18 to TRBJ1-5; 7 bases fit TRBD1. Per germline, CDR1 KGHSH and CDR2 LQKENI. V lost 4 bases and J lost 4; bases outside the gene matches: 4. This CDR3 is 14 amino acids long. CDR3: CASSLQGPNQPQHF. The CDR3 bases are TGTGCCAGCTCACTACAGGGGCCTAATCAGCCCCAGCATTTT. Full variable domain (rest looked up from reference TRBV18 and TRBJ1-5): NAGVMQNPRHLVRRRGQEARLRCSPMKGHSHVYWYRQLPEEGLKFMVYLQKENIIDESGMPKERFSAEFPKEGPSILRIQQVVRGDSAAYFCASSLQGPNQPQHFGDGTRLSIL.

This sequence joins TRBV9 and TRBJ2-1; D remains unclear. Trimming took 0 bases from V and 5 from J, leaving 6 bases between them. CDR1 SGDLS and CDR2 YYNGEE come from the germline V gene. The CDR3 has 13 amino acids. CDR3 nucleotides: TGTGCCAGCAGCGTAGCTTCTAACAATGAGCAGTTCTTC. Protein sequence: CASSVASNNEQFF.

This chain links TRBV9 with TRBJ2-3; 7 bases are a match to TRBD2. V was pared by 3 bases and J by 5 bases, with 15 bases of the junction left unmatched. Germline values: CDR1 SGDLS, CDR2 YYNGEE. This CDR3 spans 17 amino acids. CDR3 DNA sequence: TGTGCCAGCAGCGCCAACCCGCGGGGGAGCAACTTAGATACGCAGTATTTT. Its protein product is CASSANPRGSNLDTQYF.

The V call is TRBV5-1, the J call TRBJ1-3; D gene unclear. The CDR3 contains 14 residues. V gave up 4 bases and J gave up 2 bases, with 10 bases separating them. Germline CDR1 reads SGHRS; CDR2 reads YFSETQ. The CDR3 DNA is TGCGCCAGCAGCGGGATCGGGGCTGGAAACACCATATATTTT. Translated: CASSGIGAGNTIYF.

The chain uses TRBV18 and TRBJ2-2; 9 bases are shared with TRBD2. Germline trimming cut 3 bases from V and 2 bases from J; bases unmatched to any gene: 7. The germline V gene encodes CDR1 KGHSH and CDR2 LQKENI. This CDR3 spans 17 amino acids. The CDR3 loop reads CASSPTLAGINTGELFF. As DNA, the CDR3 is TGTGCCAGCTCACCCACCCTAGCGGGAATTAACACCGGGGAGCTGTTTTTT. Looking up the rest from reference TRBV18 and TRBJ2-2 gives the full variable domain: NAGVMQNPRHLVRRRGQEARLRCSPMKGHSHVYWYRQLPEEGLKFMVYLQKENIIDESGMPKERFSAEFPKEGPSILRIQQVVRGDSAAYFCASSPTLAGINTGELFFGEGSRLTVL.

V and J are TRBV5-4 and TRBJ2-7; perhaps TRBD2 as D (6 bases). This CDR3 spans 14 amino acids. The ends were cut back, 4 bases at V and 0 bases at J, with 11 bases in the middle. The V gene's germline CDR1 is SGHNT and CDR2 YYREEE (reference sequence). The CDR3 DNA follows: TGTGCCAGCAGCCCTCGGAGGGACTCCTACGAGCAGTACTTC. This encodes CASSPRRDSYEQYF.

This clone was counted a few times. The CDR3 DNA sequence: TGTGCCAGCTCACGGTCGGGCGGGACCCTCGCAACGCAGTATTTT. Protein: CASSRSGGTLATQYF. The chain employs TRBV18 and TRBJ2-3; maybe TRBD2 (6 bases). The CDR3 has 15 amino acids. V was shortened by 4 bases and J by 9 bases, with 20 bases between the two germline ends. Germline CDR1 KGHSH, CDR2 LQKENI. Full variable domain (outside the CDR3, taken from reference TRBV18 and TRBJ2-3): NAGVMQNPRHLVRRRGQEARLRCSPMKGHSHVYWYRQLPEEGLKFMVYLQKENIIDESGMPKERFSAEFPKEGPSILRIQQVVRGDSAAYFCASSRSGGTLATQYFGPGTRLTVL.

The rearrangement joins TRBV18 to TRBJ2-1, with D uncertain. Trimming shortened V by 2 bases and J by 6 bases, and 5 bases separated the two germline ends. The germline gives CDR1 KGHSH, CDR2 LQKENI. The CDR3 sequence is 12 residues long. The CDR3 coding sequence is TGTGCCAGCTCACCATTTCCCAATGAGCAGTTCTTC. This encodes CASSPFPNEQFF.

V is TRBV7-2 and J is TRBJ1-5; D gene unclear. The CDR3 length is 18 residues. V gave up 1 base and J gave up 3 bases, with 19 bases separating them. Germline assignment: CDR1 SGHTA and CDR2 FQGNSA. Here the CDR3 DNA reads TGTGCCAGCAGCTTAGGACTTATCTGGGCAGTGGACAATCAGCCCCAGCATTTT. It specifies CASSLGLIWAVDNQPQHF.

The chain employs TRBV18 and TRBJ1-2; TRBD1 agrees at 11 bases. Germline lookup yields CDR1 KGHSH and CDR2 LQKENI. The CDR3 runs to 17 residues. J was trimmed by 6 bases and V by 3 bases; bases with no gene match: 12. The CDR3 sequence: CASSPLSGQGALNGYTF. CDR3 DNA sequence: TGTGCCAGCTCACCTCTATCCGGACAGGGGGCATTAAATGGCTACACCTTC.

This chain uses TRBV27 with TRBJ1-2, with D perhaps TRBD1 (5 bases). The CDR3 loop spans 14 amino acids. V lost 6 bases and J lost 7, with 18 bases in between. CDR1 and CDR2 (germline): MNHEY, SMNVEV (reference sequence). CDR3 nucleotides: TGTGCCAGCAGCCCACCTGGGGCACGCGGTGGCTACACCTTC. It specifies CASSPPGARGGYTF.

The J gene is TRBJ1-1, the V gene TRBV7-2; D unclear. The CDR3 totals 13 residues. Germline V gives CDR1 SGHTA, CDR2 FQGNSA. The V end was cut by 1 base, the J end by 1 base, with 4 bases between. The CDR3 here is CASSLGTNTEAFF. CDR3 DNA: TGTGCCAGCAGCTTAGGCACGAACACTGAAGCTTTCTTT.

V and J are TRBV9 and TRBJ2-1; D might be TRBD2 (6 bases). Trimming stripped 0 bases from V and 5 bases from J, with 21 bases between. In germline, CDR1 is SGDLS, CDR2 YYNGEE. The CDR3 has 18 amino acids. The CDR3 spells CASSVGWKGTGTDNEQFF. CDR3 in DNA: TGTGCCAGCAGCGTAGGATGGAAGGGGACTGGTACCGACAATGAGCAGTTCTTC.

This chain uses TRBV12-1 with TRBJ1-5. TRBV12-1 is a pseudogene locus. CDR3 length: 15 residues. The CDR3: CASSFEGWCSQPQHF. The DNA of the CDR3 is TGTGCCAGCAGCTTTGAAGGGTGGTGTAGCCAGCCCCAGCATTTT.

The chain has TRBV19 and TRBJ2-3; 13 nucleotides line up with TRBD2. The germline V gene encodes CDR1 LNHDA and CDR2 SQIVND (reference sequence). The CDR3 sequence is 17 residues long. V shed 2 bases, J shed 6 bases, and the junction held 8 bases outside the gene matches. CDR3 sequence (DNA): TGTGCCAGTAGTATACCCAGGACTAGCGGGAGTAAGGATACGCAGTATTTT. This sequence encodes CASSIPRTSGSKDTQYF. The variable domain in full, with the rest retrieved from reference TRBV19 and TRBJ2-3, is DGGITQSPKYLFRKEGQNVTLSCEQNLNHDAMYWYRQDPGQGLRLIYYSQIVNDFQKGDIAEGYSVSREKKESFPLTVTSAQKNPTAFYLCASSIPRTSGSKDTQYFGPGTRLTVL.

The count of this clone is one. The V and J genes are TRBV28 and TRBJ1-3, with D perhaps TRBD1 (5 bases). The V gene lost 4 bases and the J gene lost 3 bases, with 7 bases spanning the gap. In germline, CDR1 is MDHEN, CDR2 SYDVKM. This CDR3 has 13 residues. CDR3 coding DNA: TGTGCCAGCAGTTGGGGGGGTGGAAACACCATATATTTT. Translation: CASSWGGGNTIYF.

V gene TRBV28 combines with J gene TRBJ2-7, with D unresolved. Per germline, CDR1 MDHEN and CDR2 SYDVKM. V lost 5 bases, J lost 5 bases, and 10 bases lay in between. The CDR3 extends over 12 amino acids. This CDR3 is CASSQFGNEQYF. CDR3 nucleotide sequence: TGTGCCAGCAGTCAATTTGGGAACGAGCAGTACTTC. Combining the CDR3 with reference TRBV28 and TRBJ2-7 gives the whole variable domain DVKVTQSSRYLVKRTGEKVFLECVQDMDHENMFWYRQDPGLGLRLIYFSYDVKMKEKGDIPEGYSVSREKKERFSLILESASTNQTSMYLCASSQFGNEQYFGPGTRLTVT.

The chain couples TRBV5-1 to TRBJ2-3, with 8 nucleotides matching TRBD2. This CDR3 region has 16 residues. Germline CDR1 is SGHRS and CDR2 is YFSETQ. V gave up 4 bases and J gave up 2 bases; unmatched junction bases: 9. The CDR3 region is CASSPRLAGITDTQYF. The CDR3 coding sequence is TGCGCCAGCAGCCCCCGGCTAGCGGGTATCACAGATACGCAGTATTTT.

V and J are TRBV7-6 and TRBJ2-4; D call uncertain. The CDR3 contains 16 residues. Germline assignment: CDR1 SGHVS and CDR2 FNYEAQ. V was trimmed by 2 bases and J by 3 bases, leaving 14 bases between them. The DNA for the CDR3 is TGTGCCAGCAGCTTACGGTCAAGAGGCAGCAAAAACATTCAGTACTTC. It translates to CASSLRSRGSKNIQYF.

V gene TRBV7-3 combines with J gene TRBJ2-7, with D perhaps matching TRBD2 (6 bases). The ends were cut back, 5 bases at V and 2 bases at J, with 13 bases in the middle. Per germline, CDR1 SGHTA and CDR2 FQGTGA. The CDR3 is 14 amino acids. CDR3 DNA: TGTGCCAGCAGCGGATATAGCGGAGCCTACGAGCAGTACTTC. Residues: CASSGYSGAYEQYF.

This clone occurred once. The J gene is TRBJ2-7, the V gene TRBV4-2; possibly TRBD1 or TRBD2 for D (6 bases each). Between the trimmed V and J ends, which lost 4 bases and 2 bases, there was a span of 18 bases. Germline V gives CDR1 LGHNA, CDR2 YNFKEQ. This CDR3 spans 16 amino acids. The CDR3 sequence: CASSPDLQGGTYEQYF. The CDR3 coding sequence is TGTGCCAGCAGCCCCGACCTACAGGGAGGAACCTACGAGCAGTACTTC.

This rearrangement joins TRBV10-3 to TRBJ2-5; D perhaps matches TRBD2 (5 bases). The germline V gene has CDR1 ENHRY and CDR2 SYGVKD. This CDR3 is 14 amino acids long. Trimming left V 4 bases short and J 4 bases short, with 13 bases between. As DNA, the CDR3 is TGTGCCATCAGTGGAGGGAGATCTCCAGAGACCCAGTACTTC. Amino acids: CAISGGRSPETQYF.

The chain has TRBV11-2 and TRBJ2-5, with D possibly TRBD1 on 6 matching bases. In germline, CDR1 is SGHAT, CDR2 FQNNGV. There are 15 residues in the CDR3. V was cut by 3 bases and J by 2 bases, with 13 bases left in between. The CDR3 region is CASSLRGSRQETQYF. For the CDR3, the DNA is TGTGCCAGCAGCTTGAGGGGGTCCCGACAAGAGACCCAGTACTTC.

This chain uses TRBV9 with TRBJ2-1; 7 nucleotides line up with TRBD1. Germline V gene data show CDR1 as SGDLS and CDR2 as YYNGEE. The J segment lost 9 bases and the V segment lost 3 bases, leaving 6 bases of the junction unmatched. There are 13 residues in the CDR3. CDR3 protein: CASSETGAGEQFF. The DNA for the CDR3 is TGTGCCAGCAGCGAAACAGGGGCGGGTGAGCAGTTCTTC.

The J gene is TRBJ2-1, the V gene TRBV9; 13 bases align to TRBD2. CDR1 and CDR2 from the germline V gene are SGDLS and YYNGEE. With 3 bases clipped from V and 9 bases from J, the junction kept 6 bases outside the gene matches. The CDR3 length is 15 residues. In DNA form, the CDR3 reads TGTGCCAGCAGCGCGCGGACTAGCGGGAGTAGTGAGCAGTTCTTC. Protein: CASSARTSGSSEQFF.

Regarding this clone: Other DNA sequences within the sample encode an identical CDR3. V is TRBV28 and J is TRBJ2-3; D gene unclear. CDR3 length equals 13 residues. CDR1 is MDHEN, CDR2 SYDVKM, per germline. V was clipped by 4 bases and J by 1 base, with 6 bases between them. The CDR3 loop reads CASSSLGTDTQYF. The CDR3 coding sequence is TGTGCCAGCAGTTCCCTTGGCACAGATACGCAGTATTTT. The variable domain in full, with the rest retrieved from reference TRBV28 and TRBJ2-3, is DVKVTQSSRYLVKRTGEKVFLECVQDMDHENMFWYRQDPGLGLRLIYFSYDVKMKEKGDIPEGYSVSREKKERFSLILESASTNQTSMYLCASSSLGTDTQYFGPGTRLTVL.